A single sample gave rise to the 9 T cell receptor beta chains below, sequenced in a study of response to subunit inactivated influenza vaccine (dated 2018 in TCRdb). Libraries were constructed by RT-PCR. Data came from an Illumina HiSeq 2500. The public reads were reprocessed in TCRdb via fastp at Q25 and MiXCR, keeping in-frame beta chains. Each entry merges the rows of one CDR3 protein and shows their most common DNA and genes. The sample yields 540,000 or so distinct CDR3 sequences; approximately 13% were counted once. Together, the top ten hold around 12% of the sample. The time point tag for this specimen amounts to: around 42 days after influenza vaccine administration. This sample comprised PBMCs from blood, obtained roughly 47 days after vaccination. All receptors come from a middle-aged man who received an inactivated influenza vaccine. Donor details come from another sample of the same person, matched by shared clones.

This clonotype occurred a few times. The CDR3 is CSASTGSRETQYF. In nucleotides, the CDR3 is TGCAGTGCTAGTACCGGGAGTCGAGAGACCCAGTACTTC. This chain links TRBV20-1 with TRBJ2-5; D possibly corresponds to TRBD2 (6 bases). V lost 3 bases and J 4 bases, leaving 12 bases between the germline ends. The CDR3 spans 13 residues. Per germline, CDR1 DFQATT and CDR2 SNEGSKA (reference sequence).

This clonotype was counted many times. V usage is TRBV7-9 and J usage is TRBJ2-1; 8 bases are a match to TRBD2. There are 14 residues in the CDR3. V lost 5 bases, J lost 3 bases, and 3 bases stayed unmatched. In germline, CDR1 is SEHNR, CDR2 FQNEAQ (reference sequence). This CDR3 is CASSPGTSYNEQFF. CDR3 sequence (DNA): TGTGCCAGCAGCCCAGGGACTAGCTACAATGAGCAGTTCTTC.

This chain links TRBV6-5 with TRBJ2-7, with 10 bases that match TRBD2. Germline assignment: CDR1 MNHEY and CDR2 SVGAGI. This CDR3 has 17 amino acids. The J segment lost 2 bases and the V segment lost 2 bases, leaving 9 bases of the junction unmatched. CDR3 in amino acids: CASSYLAGATRPYEQYF. The DNA for the CDR3 is TGTGCCAGCAGTTACCTAGCGGGGGCCACCCGTCCCTACGAGCAGTACTTC.

Ten or more counts support this clonotype. The chain employs TRBV5-1 and TRBJ1-2; D might be TRBD1 (6 bases). This CDR3 region has 15 residues. The germline CDR1 and CDR2 sequences are SGHRS and YFSETQ. The V and J ends lost 0 bases and 8 bases respectively, with 17 bases between them. The CDR3 coding sequence is TGCGCCAGCAGCTTGGATCCGGGGGCCACTCCCGGCTACACCTTC. Protein: CASSLDPGATPGYTF.

The V call is TRBV6-2 or TRBV6-3, the J call TRBJ2-1; tentatively, D is TRBD2 (5 bases). This CDR3 has 14 residues. Per the germline V gene, CDR1 is MNHEY and CDR2 is SVGEGT. V lost 4 bases to trimming and J lost 6 bases, with 13 bases between them. CDR3 protein: CASSSGSRSNEQFF. Written as DNA, the CDR3 is TGTGCCAGCAGTTCGGGGTCAAGAAGCAATGAGCAGTTCTTC.

The chain has TRBV7-9 and TRBJ1-2, with D tentatively TRBD1 (5 bases). Germline V gene sequence: CDR1 SEHNR, CDR2 FQNEAQ (reference sequence). This CDR3 is 15 amino acids long. V gave up 4 bases and J gave up 4 bases, with 16 bases separating them. The CDR3 here is CASSSEIAGSYGYTF. CDR3 sequence (DNA): TGTGCCAGCAGCTCAGAGATCGCAGGGAGCTATGGCTACACCTTC.

The chain has TRBV28 and TRBJ2-2, with 10 bases lining up with TRBD1. Trimming cost V 6 bases and J 8 bases; bases outside gene matches: 9. The CDR3 runs to 15 residues. Germline CDR1 and CDR2: MDHEN and SYDVKM. The CDR3 loop reads CASSPGTGAGGELFF. CDR3 coding DNA: TGTGCCAGCAGCCCCGGGACAGGGGCCGGAGGGGAGCTGTTTTTT. Full variable domain (rest looked up from reference TRBV28 and TRBJ2-2): DVKVTQSSRYLVKRTGEKVFLECVQDMDHENMFWYRQDPGLGLRLIYFSYDVKMKEKGDIPEGYSVSREKKERFSLILESASTNQTSMYLCASSPGTGAGGELFFGEGSRLTVL.

This clonotype was picked up a small number of times. V usage is TRBV7-9 and J usage is TRBJ1-1; D not resolved. V lost 1 base and J lost 3, with 9 bases in between. This CDR3 is 14 amino acids long. The germline V gene encodes CDR1 SEHNR and CDR2 FQNEAQ (reference sequence). CDR3 DNA: TGTGCCAGCAGCTTAGTGGGGAGACACACTGAAGCTTTCTTT. Amino acid sequence: CASSLVGRHTEAFF.

J is TRBJ2-2 and V is TRBV7-2; 8 bases fit TRBD1. The junction had 6 bases not matched to a gene; V was cut back by 5 bases and J by 4 bases. This CDR3 has 15 amino acids. Germline lookup yields CDR1 SGHTA and CDR2 FQGNSA. CDR3 sequence: CASSPDRAGTGELFF. CDR3 in DNA: TGTGCCAGCAGCCCGGACAGGGCGGGCACCGGGGAGCTGTTTTTT.